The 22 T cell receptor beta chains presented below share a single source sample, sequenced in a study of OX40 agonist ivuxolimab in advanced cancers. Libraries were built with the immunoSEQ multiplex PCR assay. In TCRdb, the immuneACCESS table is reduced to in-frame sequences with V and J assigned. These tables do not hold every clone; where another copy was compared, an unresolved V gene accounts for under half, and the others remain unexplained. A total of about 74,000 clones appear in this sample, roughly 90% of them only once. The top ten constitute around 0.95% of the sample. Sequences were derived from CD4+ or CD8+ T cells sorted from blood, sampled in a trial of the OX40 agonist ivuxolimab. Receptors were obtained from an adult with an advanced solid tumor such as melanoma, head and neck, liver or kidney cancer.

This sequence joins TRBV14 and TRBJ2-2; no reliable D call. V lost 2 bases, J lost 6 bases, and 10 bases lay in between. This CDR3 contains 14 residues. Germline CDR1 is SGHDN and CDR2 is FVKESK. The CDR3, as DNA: TGTGCCAGCAGCCAATTCGGTCTAGCCGGGGAGCTGTTTTTT. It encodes CASSQFGLAGELFF.

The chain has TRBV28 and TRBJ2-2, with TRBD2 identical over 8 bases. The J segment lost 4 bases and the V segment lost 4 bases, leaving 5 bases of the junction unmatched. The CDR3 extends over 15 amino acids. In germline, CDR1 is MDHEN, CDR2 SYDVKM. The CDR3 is CASSSFSGATGELFF. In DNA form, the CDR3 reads TGTGCCAGCAGTTCCTTTAGCGGGGCCACCGGGGAGCTGTTTTTT.

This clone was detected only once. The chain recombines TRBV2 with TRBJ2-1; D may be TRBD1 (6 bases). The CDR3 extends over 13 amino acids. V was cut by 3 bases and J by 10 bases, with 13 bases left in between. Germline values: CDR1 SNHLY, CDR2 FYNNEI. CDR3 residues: CASSDQPDREQFF. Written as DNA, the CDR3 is TGTGCCAGCAGTGACCAACCAGACAGGGAGCAGTTCTTC.

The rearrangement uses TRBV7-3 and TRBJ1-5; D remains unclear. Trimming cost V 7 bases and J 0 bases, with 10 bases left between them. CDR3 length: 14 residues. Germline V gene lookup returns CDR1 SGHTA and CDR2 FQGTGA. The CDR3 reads CASTDINSNQPQHF. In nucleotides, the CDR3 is TGTGCCAGCACCGATATTAATAGCAATCAGCCCCAGCATTTT.

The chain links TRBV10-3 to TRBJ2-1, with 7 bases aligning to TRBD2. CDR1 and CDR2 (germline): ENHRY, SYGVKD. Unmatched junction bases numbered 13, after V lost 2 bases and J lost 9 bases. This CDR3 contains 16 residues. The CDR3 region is CAISEQTGGGPGEQFF. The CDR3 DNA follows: TGTGCCATCAGTGAGCAAACGGGAGGAGGGCCTGGTGAGCAGTTCTTC.

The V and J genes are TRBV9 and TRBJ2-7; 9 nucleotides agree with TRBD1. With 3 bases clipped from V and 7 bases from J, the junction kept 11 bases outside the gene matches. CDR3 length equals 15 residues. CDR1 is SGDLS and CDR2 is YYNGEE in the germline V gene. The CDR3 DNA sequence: TGTGCCAGCAGCGAGGGGGACAGGGAACTGGGGGAGCAGTACTTC. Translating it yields CASSEGDRELGEQYF.

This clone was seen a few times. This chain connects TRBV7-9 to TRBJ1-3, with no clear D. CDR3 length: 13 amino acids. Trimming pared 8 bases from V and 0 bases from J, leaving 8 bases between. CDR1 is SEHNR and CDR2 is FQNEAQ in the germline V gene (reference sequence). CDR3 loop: CASGIRSGNTIYF. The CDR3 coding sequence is TGTGCCAGCGGAATCCGCTCTGGAAACACCATATATTTT. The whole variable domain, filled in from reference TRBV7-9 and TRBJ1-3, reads DTGVSQNPRHKITKRGQNVTFRCDPISEHNRLYWYRQTLGQGPEFLTYFQNEAQLEKSRLLSDRFSAERPKGSFSTLEIQRTEQGDSAMYLCASGIRSGNTIYFGEGSWLTVV.

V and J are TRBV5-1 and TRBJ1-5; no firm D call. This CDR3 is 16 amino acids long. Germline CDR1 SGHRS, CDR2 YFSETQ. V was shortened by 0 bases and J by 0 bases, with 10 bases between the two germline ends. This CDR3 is CASSLGHADSNQPQHF. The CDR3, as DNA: TGCGCCAGCAGCTTGGGGCACGCCGATAGCAATCAGCCCCAGCATTTT.

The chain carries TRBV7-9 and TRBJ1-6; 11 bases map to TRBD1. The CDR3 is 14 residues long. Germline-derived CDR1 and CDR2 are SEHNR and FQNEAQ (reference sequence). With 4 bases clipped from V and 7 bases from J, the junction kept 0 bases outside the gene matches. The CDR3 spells CASSWTGGNSPLHF. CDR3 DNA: TGTGCCAGCAGCTGGACAGGGGGCAATTCACCCCTCCACTTT. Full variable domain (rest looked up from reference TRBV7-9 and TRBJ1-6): DTGVSQNPRHKITKRGQNVTFRCDPISEHNRLYWYRQTLGQGPEFLTYFQNEAQLEKSRLLSDRFSAERPKGSFSTLEIQRTEQGDSAMYLCASSWTGGNSPLHFGNGTRLTVT.

The CDR3 bases are TGTGCCACCAGCAAACACAGGGGGCGGGAAGCTTTCTTT. This codes for CATSKHRGREAFF. The chain joins TRBV15 to TRBJ1-1; 9 bases line up with TRBD1. Unmatched junction bases numbered 5, after V lost 4 bases and J lost 8 bases. Germline loops: CDR1 LNHNV, CDR2 YYDKDF (reference sequence). The length of the CDR3 is 13 residues.

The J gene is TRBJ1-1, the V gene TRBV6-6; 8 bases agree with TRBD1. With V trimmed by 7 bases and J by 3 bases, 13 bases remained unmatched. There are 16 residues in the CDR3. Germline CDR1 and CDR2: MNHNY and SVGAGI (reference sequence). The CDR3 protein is CASNRDRGRGDTEAFF. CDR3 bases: TGTGCCAGCAACAGAGACAGGGGTCGGGGTGACACTGAAGCTTTCTTT.

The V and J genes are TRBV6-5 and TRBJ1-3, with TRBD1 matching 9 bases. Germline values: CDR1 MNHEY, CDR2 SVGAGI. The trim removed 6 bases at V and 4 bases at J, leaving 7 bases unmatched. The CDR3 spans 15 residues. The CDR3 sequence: CASRLQGARGNTIYF. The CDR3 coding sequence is TGTGCCAGCAGATTACAGGGGGCGAGGGGAAACACCATATATTTT.

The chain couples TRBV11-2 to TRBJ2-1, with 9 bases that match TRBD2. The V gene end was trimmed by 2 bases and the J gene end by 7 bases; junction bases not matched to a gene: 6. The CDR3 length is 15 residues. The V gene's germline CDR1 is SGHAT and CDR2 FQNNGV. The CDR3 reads CASSLLLAGLNEQFF. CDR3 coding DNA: TGTGCCAGCAGCTTACTTCTAGCGGGACTGAATGAGCAGTTCTTC.

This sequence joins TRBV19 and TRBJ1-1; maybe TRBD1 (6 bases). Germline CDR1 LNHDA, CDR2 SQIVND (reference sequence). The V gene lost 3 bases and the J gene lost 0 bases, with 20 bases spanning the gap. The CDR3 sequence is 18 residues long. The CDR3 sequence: CASSIIGGPLPMNTEAFF. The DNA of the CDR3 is TGTGCCAGTAGTATCATCGGGGGGCCACTCCCTATGAACACTGAAGCTTTCTTT.

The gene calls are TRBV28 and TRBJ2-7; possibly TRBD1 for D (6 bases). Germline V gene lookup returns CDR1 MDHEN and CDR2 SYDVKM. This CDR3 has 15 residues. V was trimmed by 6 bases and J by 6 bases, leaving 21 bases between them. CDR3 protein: CASSGPTGYRFEQYF. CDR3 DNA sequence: TGTGCCAGCAGCGGCCCCACAGGGTATCGGTTCGAGCAGTACTTC.

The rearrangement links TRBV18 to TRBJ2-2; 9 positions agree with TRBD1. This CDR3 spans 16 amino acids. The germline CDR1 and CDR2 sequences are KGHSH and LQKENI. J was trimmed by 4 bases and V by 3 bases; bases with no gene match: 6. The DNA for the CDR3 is TGTGCCAGCTCACCTACTCCGGGACAGGGCACCGGGGAGCTGTTTTTT. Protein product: CASSPTPGQGTGELFF.

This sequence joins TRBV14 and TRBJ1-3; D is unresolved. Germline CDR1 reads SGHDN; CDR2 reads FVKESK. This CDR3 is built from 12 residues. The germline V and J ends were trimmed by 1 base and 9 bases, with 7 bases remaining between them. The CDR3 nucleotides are TGTGCCAGCAGCCAAGGTCCGGGCACCATATATTTT. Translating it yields CASSQGPGTIYF.

The CDR3 bases are TGTGCCAGCAGTCCTCGGACAGGGAGTTTAAATCAGCCCCAGCATTTT. Translating it yields CASSPRTGSLNQPQHF. This chain joins TRBV27 and TRBJ1-5, with TRBD1 matching 8 bases. CDR1 is MNHEY, CDR2 SMNVEV, per germline (reference sequence). The CDR3 runs to 16 residues. V lost 5 bases and J lost 4; bases outside the gene matches: 10.

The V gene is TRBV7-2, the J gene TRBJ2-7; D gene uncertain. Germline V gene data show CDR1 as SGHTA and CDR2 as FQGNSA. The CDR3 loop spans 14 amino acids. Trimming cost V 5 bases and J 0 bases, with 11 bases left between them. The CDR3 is CASSPDTSSYEQYF. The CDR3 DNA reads TGTGCCAGCAGCCCCGACACTTCCTCCTACGAGCAGTACTTC.

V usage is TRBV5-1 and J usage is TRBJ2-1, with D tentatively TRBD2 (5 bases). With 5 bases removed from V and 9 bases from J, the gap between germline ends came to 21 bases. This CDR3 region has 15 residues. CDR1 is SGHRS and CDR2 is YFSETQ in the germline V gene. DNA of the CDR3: TGCGCCAGCAGTAGCCGTGGGCCTCTTGGGAGTGAGCAGTTCTTC. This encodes CASSSRGPLGSEQFF.

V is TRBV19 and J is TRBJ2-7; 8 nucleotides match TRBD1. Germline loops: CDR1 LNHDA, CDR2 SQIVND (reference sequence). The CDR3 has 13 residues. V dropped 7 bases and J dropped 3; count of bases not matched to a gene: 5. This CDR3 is CASIQDRVYEQYF. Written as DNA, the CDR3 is TGTGCCAGTATTCAGGACAGGGTCTACGAGCAGTACTTC.

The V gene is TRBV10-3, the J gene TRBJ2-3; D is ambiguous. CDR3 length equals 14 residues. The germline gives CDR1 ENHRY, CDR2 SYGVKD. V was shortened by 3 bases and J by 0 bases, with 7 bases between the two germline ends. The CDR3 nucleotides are TGTGCCATCAGTGACAGCGCCAGCACAGATACGCAGTATTTT. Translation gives CAISDSASTDTQYF.